These T cell receptor beta chains were read from a single sample in a study of human T cells and chemical hapten exposure. From the RACE reads, TCRdb called clonotypes with MiXCR, one entry per CDR3 protein. The table lists 350,000 to 400,000 distinct CDR3 sequences, roughly 6% of them singletons. The sequenced sample was whole blood, obtained in connection with sensitization to the hapten diphenylcyclopropenone (DPC). These receptors all come from a woman aged 18-35 years with alopecia areata. Some clones in this sample may be carry-over from other donors' samples. Each CDR3 is given with its conserved first and last residue. D genes are given only for firm matches. A row's size may be missing; if present it is once, few, many or a size class.

clone_size,v_call,j_call,d_call,cdr3_nt,cdr3_aa
many,TRBV20-1,TRBJ2-3,.,TGCAGTGCAGGGGTGGCTACCACTAGCACAGATACGCAGTATTTT,CSAGVATTSTDTQYF
many,TRBV7-9,TRBJ2-1,.,TGTGCCAGCAGCGGGACATCGTACAATGAGCAGTTCTTC,CASSGTSYNEQFF
.,TRBV29-1,TRBJ2-4,.,TGCAGCGCCGCAGAGGACAGTTCCAAAAACATTCAGTACTTC,CSAAEDSSKNIQYF
many,TRBV7-2,TRBJ1-2,TRBD1,TGTGCCAGCAGCTCTGGACAGGGGTTTGACTATGGCTACACCTTC,CASSSGQGFDYGYTF
few,TRBV6-2/TRBV6-3,TRBJ2-7,.,TGTGCCAGCAGTTTCCCGTTCGGATACGAGCAGTACTTC,CASSFPFGYEQYF
many,TRBV7-8,TRBJ1-6,TRBD1,TGTGCCAGCAGCTTCGCGCGGACAGGGGTAGTAGGTTCACCCCTCCACTTT,CASSFARTGVVGSPLHF
once,TRBV18,TRBJ2-7,TRBD2,TGTGCCAACTCACGCGGACTAGCGGGGGTCTCCTACGAGCAGTACTTC,CANSRGLAGVSYEQYF
.,TRBV6-6,TRBJ1-4,.,TGTGCCAGCAGTTACACGGGTACAGCTAATGAAAAACTGTTTTTT,CASSYTGTANEKLFF
few,TRBV28,TRBJ2-7,.,TGTGCCAGCACCCCACCCTACAGCTACGAGCAGTACTTC,CASTPPYSYEQYF
many,TRBV3-1,TRBJ1-1,.,TGTGCCAGCAGCCAAGAGGACACTGAAGCTTTCTTT,CASSQEDTEAFF
many,TRBV6-5,TRBJ1-1,.,TGTGCCAGCAGTCCCCATGGCCCATCGAACACTGAAGCTTTCTTT,CASSPHGPSNTEAFF
few,TRBV6-4,TRBJ2-1,.,TGTGCCAGCAGTGACTCCTACAATGAGCAGTTCTTC,CASSDSYNEQFF
few,TRBV5-1,TRBJ2-6,.,TGCGCCAGCAGCTCGGGACCCTCAAGGAACGGGGCCAACGTCCTGACTTTC,CASSSGPSRNGANVLTF
.,TRBV12-3/TRBV12-4,TRBJ2-5,.,TGTGCCAGCAGAACCGGGACAACCGGGGGAACCCAGTACTTC,CASRTGTTGGTQYF
many,TRBV6-6,TRBJ1-5,.,TGTGCCAGCAGCCTCGGAAGCTTGGGTCAGCCCCAGCATTTT,CASSLGSLGQPQHF
few,TRBV20-1,TRBJ1-5,.,TGCAGTGCTAGGCCCGGGGGGGTTCAGCCCCAGCATTTT,CSARPGGVQPQHF
.,TRBV6-2/TRBV6-3,TRBJ2-3,TRBD2,TGTGCCAGCAGTTACTCGAAACAGCGGGGGGGCGAAAGAGATACGCAGTATTTT,CASSYSKQRGGERDTQYF
few,TRBV7-9,TRBJ2-5,.,TGTGCCAGCAGCTTAGGGAGTAGCGGTCAAGAGACCCAGTACTTC,CASSLGSSGQETQYF
few,TRBV15,TRBJ1-3,.,TGTGCCACCAGCACCTCCACGAGCTACTCTGGAAACACCATATATTTT,CATSTSTSYSGNTIYF
few,TRBV27,TRBJ2-6,.,TGTGCCACCCTGGGACGGGCGGCCAACGTCCTGACTTTC,CATLGRAANVLTF
many,TRBV29-1,TRBJ2-6,.,TGCAGCGTTGAAGATACGGGAGGGGCCAACGTCCTGACTTTC,CSVEDTGGANVLTF
many,TRBV29-1,TRBJ2-1,.,TGCAGCGTTGAAAAATTGTCGCCCGTCAATGAGCAGTTCTTC,CSVEKLSPVNEQFF
many,TRBV20-1,TRBJ1-1,TRBD1,TGCAGTGCGCCAACGACAGGGTACGGCACTGAAGCTTTCTTT,CSAPTTGYGTEAFF
few,TRBV7-2,TRBJ2-5,TRBD2,TGTGCCAGCAGTTTCAACTCCGGGACTAGCAAAGAGACCCAGTACTTC,CASSFNSGTSKETQYF
many,TRBV5-1,TRBJ1-1,TRBD1,TGCGCCAGCAGCGTCATGGGACAGGGGGTTGGAGCTAACACTGAAGCTTTCTTT,CASSVMGQGVGANTEAFF
.,TRBV6-4,TRBJ2-6,.,TGTGCCAGCAGTGACGATACAGGAGATGGGGCCAACGTCCTGACTTTC,CASSDDTGDGANVLTF
few,TRBV6-2/TRBV6-3,TRBJ1-1,TRBD1,TGTGCCAGCAGTGCCCGGGACAGGGCTGAAGCTTTCTTT,CASSARDRAEAFF
many,TRBV12-3/TRBV12-4,TRBJ1-2,.,TGTGCCAGCAGTTTTGGGCAATTCTATGGCTACACCTTC,CASSFGQFYGYTF
few,TRBV28,TRBJ2-3,.,TGTGCCAGCAACCCCCAGGGGACTGGCACAGATACGCAGTATTTT,CASNPQGTGTDTQYF